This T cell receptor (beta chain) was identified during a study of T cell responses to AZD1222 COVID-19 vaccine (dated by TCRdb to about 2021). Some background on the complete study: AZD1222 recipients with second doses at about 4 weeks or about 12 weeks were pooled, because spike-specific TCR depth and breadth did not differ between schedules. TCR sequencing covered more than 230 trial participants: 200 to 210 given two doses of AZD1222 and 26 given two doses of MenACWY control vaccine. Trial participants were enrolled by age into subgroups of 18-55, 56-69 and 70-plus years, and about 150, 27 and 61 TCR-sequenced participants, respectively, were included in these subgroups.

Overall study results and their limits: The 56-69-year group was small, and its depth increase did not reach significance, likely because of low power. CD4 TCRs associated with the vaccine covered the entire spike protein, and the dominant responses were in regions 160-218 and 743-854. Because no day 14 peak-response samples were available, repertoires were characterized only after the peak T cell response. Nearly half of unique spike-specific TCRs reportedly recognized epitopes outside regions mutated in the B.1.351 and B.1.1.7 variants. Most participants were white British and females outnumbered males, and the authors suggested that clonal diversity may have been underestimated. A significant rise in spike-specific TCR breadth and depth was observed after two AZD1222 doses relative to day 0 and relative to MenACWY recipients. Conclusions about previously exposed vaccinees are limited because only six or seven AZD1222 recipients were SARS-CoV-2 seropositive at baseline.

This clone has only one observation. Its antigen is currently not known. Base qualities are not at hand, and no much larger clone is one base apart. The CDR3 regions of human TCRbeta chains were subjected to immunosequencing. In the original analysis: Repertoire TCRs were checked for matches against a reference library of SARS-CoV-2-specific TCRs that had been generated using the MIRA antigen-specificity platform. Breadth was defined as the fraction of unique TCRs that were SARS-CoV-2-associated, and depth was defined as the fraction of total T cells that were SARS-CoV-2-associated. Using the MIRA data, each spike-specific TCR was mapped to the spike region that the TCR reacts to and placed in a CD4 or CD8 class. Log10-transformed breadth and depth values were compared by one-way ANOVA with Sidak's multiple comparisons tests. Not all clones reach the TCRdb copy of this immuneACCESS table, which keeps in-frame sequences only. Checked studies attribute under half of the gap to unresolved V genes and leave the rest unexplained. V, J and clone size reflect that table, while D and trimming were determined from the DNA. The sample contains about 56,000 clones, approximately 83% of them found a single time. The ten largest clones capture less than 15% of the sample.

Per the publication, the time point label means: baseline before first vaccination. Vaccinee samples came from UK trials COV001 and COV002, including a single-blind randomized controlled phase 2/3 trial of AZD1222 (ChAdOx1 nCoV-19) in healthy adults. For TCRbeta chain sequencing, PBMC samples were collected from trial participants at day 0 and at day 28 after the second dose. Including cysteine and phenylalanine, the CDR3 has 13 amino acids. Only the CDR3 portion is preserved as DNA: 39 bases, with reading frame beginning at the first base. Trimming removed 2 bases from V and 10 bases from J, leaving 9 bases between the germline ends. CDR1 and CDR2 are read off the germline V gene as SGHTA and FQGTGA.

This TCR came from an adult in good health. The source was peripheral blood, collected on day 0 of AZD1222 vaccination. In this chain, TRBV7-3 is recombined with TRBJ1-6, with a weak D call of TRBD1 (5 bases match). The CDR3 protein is CASSLGGNSPLHF. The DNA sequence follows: TGTGCCAGCAGCTTAGGGGGGAACTCACCCCTCCACTTT. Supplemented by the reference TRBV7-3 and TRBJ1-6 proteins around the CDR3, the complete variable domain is GAGVSQTPSNKVTEKGKYVELRCDPISGHTALYWYRQSLGQGPEFLIYFQGTGAADDSGLPNDRFFAVRPEGSVSTLKIQRTERGDSAVYLCASSLGGNSPLHFGNGTRLTVT.